This T cell receptor (beta chain) was observed in a study of T cell responses to AZD1222 COVID-19 vaccine. Germline CDR1 SGHRS, CDR2 YFSETQ. V was shortened by 4 bases and J by 5 bases, with 26 bases between the two germline ends. The CDR3 has 18 amino acids. General study findings and limits: Recipients of two AZD1222 doses showed rising Spike-specific TCR breadth and depth. The donors showed a predominance of white British ancestry and of females, with possible underestimation of clonal diversity. Unmutated variant regions reportedly attract nearly half of all spike-specific TCRs.

This clone has more than one count but fewer than ten. Its antigen is not known. Only in-frame clones appear in the TCRdb table, and some are missing; sequencing was by immunoSEQ multiplex PCR. The repertoire holds 130,000 to 150,000 clones, with approximately 90% as singletons. This chain joins TRBV5-1 and TRBJ2-3; D is tentatively TRBD1 or TRBD2 (7 bases each). This clonotype was obtained from an adult in good health. The sequences come from peripheral blood, collected on day 0 of AZD1222 vaccination. The CDR3 loop reads CASSLQGSQGGRRDTQYF. DNA for the CDR3: TGCGCCAGCAGCCTACAGGGGAGTCAGGGGGGGCGTCGAGATACGCAGTATTTT.